These T cell receptor beta chains were read from a single sample in a study of tumor-infiltrating lymphocytes in primary liver carcinoma. TCRdb reanalysed the multiplex PCR reads using MiXCR and keeps one entry per CDR3 protein. The profile covers a few hundred thousand distinct CDR3 sequences, with roughly three fifths appearing a single time and over 15% taken by the ten largest. Material for sequencing was peripheral blood. The receptors were sampled from a woman aged 25-40 years with primary liver carcinoma and hepatitis B virus infection. The CDR3 runs from the conserved cysteine through the conserved F or W. D genes are given only for firm matches. Size tells how often a clone was seen (once, few, many) or the class of an expanded clone, and some rows leave it out.

D,J,V,size,DNA,CDR3
TRBD2,TRBJ2-7,TRBV11-2,many,TGTGCCAGCAGCTTAGTCTTGGGTAGCGGGAAAAACGAGCAGTACTTC,CASSLVLGSGKNEQYF
TRBD1,TRBJ2-7,TRBV29-1,many,TGCAGCGGCGGACAGGGTACTGGAGAGCAGTACTTC,CSGGQGTGEQYF
TRBD1,TRBJ2-7,TRBV6-5,.,TGTGCCAGCAGCAGTAACCAGGGACAGGGATACTCCTACGAGCAGTACTTC,CASSSNQGQGYSYEQYF
.,TRBJ2-6,TRBV10-3,few,TGTGCCATCAGTGAGCCCCCGGGACACCTAACGGGGGCCAACGTCCTGACTTTC,CAISEPPGHLTGANVLTF
.,TRBJ1-5,TRBV28,.,TGTGCCATCAGTTTATCGGGGGCTCGGAATCAGCCCCAGCATTTT,CAISLSGARNQPQHF
TRBD2,TRBJ2-1,TRBV6-5,few,TGTGCCAGCAGTTCATGGACTAGCGGGAGCTCCTACAATGAGCAGTTCTTC,CASSSWTSGSSYNEQFF
TRBD2,TRBJ2-7,TRBV11-2,.,TGTACCAGCAGCTTAGTAGCACTAGCGGGAGGCGGGAGCTCCTACGGGCAGTACTTC,CTSSLVALAGGGSSYGQYF
TRBD2,TRBJ2-1,TRBV11-3,many,TGTGCCAGCAGCTTAGGGCAGAGCGGGAGGTTGTATGAGCAGTTCTTC,CASSLGQSGRLYEQFF
TRBD1,TRBJ2-1,TRBV2,few,TGTGCCAGCAGTTGGGGACAGGGCGGAGGCAATGAGCAGTTCTTC,CASSWGQGGGNEQFF
TRBD1,TRBJ1-4,TRBV29-1,.,TGCAGCGCTCGAGGACAGGATAATGAAAAACTGTTTTTT,CSARGQDNEKLFF
.,TRBJ1-1,TRBV12-3/TRBV12-4,many,TGTGCCAGCAGTTTAACTCGGGGCACTGAAGCTTTCTTT,CASSLTRGTEAFF
.,TRBJ2-3,TRBV11-3,many,TGTGCCAGCAGCTTAGACGTTAGAGATACGCAGTATTTT,CASSLDVRDTQYF
TRBD1,TRBJ2-2,TRBV4-1,few,TGCGCCAGCAGCCAGTACAGGGGGAACACCGGGGAGCTGTTTTTT,CASSQYRGNTGELFF
.,TRBJ2-3,TRBV7-9,.,TGTGCCAGCAGCTTGTCGCTGTGGGCAGAACGCACAGGTACGCAGTATTTT,CASSLSLWAERTGTQYF
.,TRBJ2-1,TRBV28,few,TGTGCCAGCAGGGGGGACGGATACAATGAGCAGTTCTTC,CASRGDGYNEQFF
TRBD1,TRBJ2-7,TRBV12-3/TRBV12-4,many,TGTGCCAGCAGCCGGGGACAGGTGGGCTCCTACGAGCAGTACTTC,CASSRGQVGSYEQYF
TRBD2,TRBJ2-1,TRBV5-4,few,TGTGCCAGCAGCTTGAGCGCGGGAGGACCCGTAGGTGAGCAGTTCTTC,CASSLSAGGPVGEQFF
TRBD1,TRBJ1-6,TRBV10-3,few,TGTGCCATCAGTGATGGGACAGCCAATTCACCCCTCCACTTT,CAISDGTANSPLHF
TRBD1,TRBJ1-3,TRBV11-2,many,TGTGCCAGCAGCCAACAGACAGGGGCCGGAAACACCATATATTTT,CASSQQTGAGNTIYF
.,TRBJ2-1,TRBV5-6,.,TGTGCCAGCACCAACTACGGGACGGGTTACAAAGAGCAGTTCTTC,CASTNYGTGYKEQFF
TRBD2,TRBJ2-3,TRBV29-1,.,TGCAGCGTTGCTGGTAGCGGGAGCACAGATACGCACTATTTT,CSVAGSGSTDTHYF